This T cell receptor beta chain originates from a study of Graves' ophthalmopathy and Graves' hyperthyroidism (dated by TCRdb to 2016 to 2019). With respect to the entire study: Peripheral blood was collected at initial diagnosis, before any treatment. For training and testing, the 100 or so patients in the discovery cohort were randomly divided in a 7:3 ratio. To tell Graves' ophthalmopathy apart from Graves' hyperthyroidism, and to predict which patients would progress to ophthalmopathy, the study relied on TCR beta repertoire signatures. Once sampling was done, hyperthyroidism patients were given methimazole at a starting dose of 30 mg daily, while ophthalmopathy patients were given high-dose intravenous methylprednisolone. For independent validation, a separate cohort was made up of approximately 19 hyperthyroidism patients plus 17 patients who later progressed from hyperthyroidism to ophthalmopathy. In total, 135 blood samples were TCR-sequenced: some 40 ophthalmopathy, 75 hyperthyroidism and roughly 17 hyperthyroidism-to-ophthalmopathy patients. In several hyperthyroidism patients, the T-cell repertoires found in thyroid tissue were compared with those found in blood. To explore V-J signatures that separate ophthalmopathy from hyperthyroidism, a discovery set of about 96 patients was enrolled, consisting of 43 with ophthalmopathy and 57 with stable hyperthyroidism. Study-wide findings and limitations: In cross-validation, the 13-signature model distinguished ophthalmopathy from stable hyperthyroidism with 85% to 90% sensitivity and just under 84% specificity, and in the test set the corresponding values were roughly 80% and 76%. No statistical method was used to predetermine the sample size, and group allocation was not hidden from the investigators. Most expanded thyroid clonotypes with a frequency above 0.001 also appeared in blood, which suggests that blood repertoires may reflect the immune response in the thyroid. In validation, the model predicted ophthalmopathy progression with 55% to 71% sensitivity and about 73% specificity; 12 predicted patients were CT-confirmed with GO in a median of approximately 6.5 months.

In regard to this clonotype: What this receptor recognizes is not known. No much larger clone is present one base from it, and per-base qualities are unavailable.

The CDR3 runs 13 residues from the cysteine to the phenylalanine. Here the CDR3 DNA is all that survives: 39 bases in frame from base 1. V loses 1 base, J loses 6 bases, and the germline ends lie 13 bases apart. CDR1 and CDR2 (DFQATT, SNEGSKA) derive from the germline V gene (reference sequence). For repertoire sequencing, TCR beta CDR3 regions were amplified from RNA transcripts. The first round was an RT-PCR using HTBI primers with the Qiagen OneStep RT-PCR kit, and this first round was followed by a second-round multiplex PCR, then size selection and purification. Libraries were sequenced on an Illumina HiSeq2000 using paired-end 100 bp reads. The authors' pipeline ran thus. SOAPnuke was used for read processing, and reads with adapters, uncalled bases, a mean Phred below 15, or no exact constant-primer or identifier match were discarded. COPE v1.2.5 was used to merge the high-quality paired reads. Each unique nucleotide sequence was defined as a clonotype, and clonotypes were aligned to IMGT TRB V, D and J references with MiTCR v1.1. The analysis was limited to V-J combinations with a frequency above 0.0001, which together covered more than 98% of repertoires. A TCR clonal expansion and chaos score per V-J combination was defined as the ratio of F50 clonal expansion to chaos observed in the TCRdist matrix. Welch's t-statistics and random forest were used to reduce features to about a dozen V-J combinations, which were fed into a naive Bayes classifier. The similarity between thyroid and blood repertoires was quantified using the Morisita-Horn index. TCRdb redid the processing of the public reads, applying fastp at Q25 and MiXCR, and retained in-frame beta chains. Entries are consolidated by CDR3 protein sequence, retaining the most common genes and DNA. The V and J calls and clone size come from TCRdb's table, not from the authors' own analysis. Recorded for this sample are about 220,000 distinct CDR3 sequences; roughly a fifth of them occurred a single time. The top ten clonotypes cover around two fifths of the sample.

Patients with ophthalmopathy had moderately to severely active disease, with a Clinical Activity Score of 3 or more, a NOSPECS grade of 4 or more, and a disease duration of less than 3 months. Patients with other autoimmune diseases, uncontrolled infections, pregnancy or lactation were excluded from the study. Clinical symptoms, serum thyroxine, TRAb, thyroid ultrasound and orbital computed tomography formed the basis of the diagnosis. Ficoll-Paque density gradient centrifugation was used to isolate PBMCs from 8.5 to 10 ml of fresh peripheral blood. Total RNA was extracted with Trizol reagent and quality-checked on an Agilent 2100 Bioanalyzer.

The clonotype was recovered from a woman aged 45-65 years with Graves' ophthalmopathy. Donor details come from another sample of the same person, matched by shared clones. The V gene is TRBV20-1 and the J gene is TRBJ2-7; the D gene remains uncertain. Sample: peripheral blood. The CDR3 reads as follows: CSARVWRRSEQYF. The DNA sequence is TGCAGTGCTAGAGTCTGGCGCCGGTCCGAGCAGTACTTC.